These T cell receptor beta chains were read from a single sample in a study of regulatory T cells in long-lasting Graves disease. Via MiXCR, TCRdb re-called the multiplex PCR reads, giving one row per CDR3 protein. The table shows 700,000 or so distinct CDR3 sequences, with about 32% occurring only once. The sequences come from peripheral blood mononuclear cells (PBMCs), collected when the disease was refractory, from a patient treated with antithyroid drugs. These receptors were obtained from a female donor with Graves disease. CDR3s leave out the opening cysteine and the closing phenylalanine or tryptophan. Each record gives: V gene, CDR3 protein.

TRBV11-2	ASSWDRDYEQY
TRBV12-3/TRBV12-4	ASSLGWDYNEQF
TRBV6-9	ASSYPTGGFEATNEKLF
TRBV20-1	SARDGEGSTDTQY
TRBV30	AHAGGIGSTIY
TRBV2	ASTNPLAGVGYEQY
TRBV29-1	SGQGDYGYT
TRBV5-5	AIEGDREETQY
TRBV12-3/TRBV12-4	ASRLLAGTLTGELF
TRBV28	ASSSSRQGRDGYT
TRBV5-6	ASSWWGAGLGEQY
TRBV5-4	ASSLVGGLAGYT
TRBV6-2/TRBV6-3	ASSYLGHLYEQY
TRBV9	ASAGPPGQPQH
TRBV29-1	SVDKGGGPGNEQF